This TCR beta chain is from a study of shared clonotypes between healthy human individuals. There were only Caucasian adults among the donors, and all lived in Nashville, Tennessee. Produced via immunoSEQ multiplex PCR; TCRdb's table is partial and in-frame only. The sample contains about 730,000 clones, just under 75% of which appear only once. With 0 bases clipped from V and 4 bases from J, the junction kept 7 bases outside the gene matches. The CDR3 contains 17 residues. Germline V gene sequence: CDR1 SGHAT, CDR2 FQDESV (reference sequence). Regarding the study as a whole: Sampling involved blood alone; tissue repertoires likely differ.

On this clone: Its target is not known.

V and J are TRBV11-1 and TRBJ2-3; 10 bases line up with TRBD2. The clonotype was recovered from a woman under 40 in good health. Sequenced input: memory CD4+ T cells sorted from blood. The subset: CD45RA-negative fraction. CDR3 region: CASSLAWVAGGPDTQYF. Written as DNA, the CDR3 is TGTGCCAGCAGCTTAGCGTGGGTAGCGGGAGGCCCAGATACGCAGTATTTT.